This T cell receptor (beta chain) was recovered during a study of cytomegalovirus exposure and HLA in healthy donors. Background on the study: Some 85 million unique TCRs from HLA-typed donors were held in an early data release. Whole-study findings and limits: In vitro checks showed that a few CMV-associated chains really do target CMV antigens. An Asian-associated ancestry cluster reportedly showed fewer N-insertions than the approximately 700-donor mean in a later analysis.

The PCR had 60 Vbeta and 13 Jbeta primers. Repertoires were generated with immunoSEQ multiplex PCR, while TCRdb's copy carries only in-frame clones and drops some. Here the sample table reports approximately 120,000 clones. The CDR3 is made up of 14 amino acids. Germline V gene lookup returns CDR1 MNHNS and CDR2 SASEGT. The V and J ends lost 5 bases and 12 bases respectively, with 19 bases between them. These donors, healthy bone marrow donors, were studied. With regard to this clone: Antigen unknown.

The rearrangement links TRBV6-1 to TRBJ1-4; D possibly corresponds to TRBD1 (5 bases). The sequence derives from a man younger than 35 in good health and CMV-seronegative. The sample taken for sequencing was PBMCs. In DNA, the CDR3 is TGTGCCAGCAGTTATATCGGGGGGTTTGGGGAACTGTTTTTT. This translates into CASSYIGGFGELFF.